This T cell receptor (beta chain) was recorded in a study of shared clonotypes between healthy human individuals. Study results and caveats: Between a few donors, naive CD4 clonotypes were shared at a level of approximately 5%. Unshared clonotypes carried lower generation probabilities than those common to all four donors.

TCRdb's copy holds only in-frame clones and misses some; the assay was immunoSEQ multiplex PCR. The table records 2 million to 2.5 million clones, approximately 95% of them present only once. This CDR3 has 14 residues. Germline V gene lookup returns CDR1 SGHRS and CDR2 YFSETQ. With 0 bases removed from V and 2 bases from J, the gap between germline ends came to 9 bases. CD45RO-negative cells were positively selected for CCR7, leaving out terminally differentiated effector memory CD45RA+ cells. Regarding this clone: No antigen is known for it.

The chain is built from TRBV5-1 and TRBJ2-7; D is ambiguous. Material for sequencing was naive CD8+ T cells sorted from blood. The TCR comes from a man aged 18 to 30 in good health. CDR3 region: CASSLDRRTYEQYF. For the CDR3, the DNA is TGCGCCAGCAGCTTGGATCGGAGAACCTACGAGCAGTACTTC.